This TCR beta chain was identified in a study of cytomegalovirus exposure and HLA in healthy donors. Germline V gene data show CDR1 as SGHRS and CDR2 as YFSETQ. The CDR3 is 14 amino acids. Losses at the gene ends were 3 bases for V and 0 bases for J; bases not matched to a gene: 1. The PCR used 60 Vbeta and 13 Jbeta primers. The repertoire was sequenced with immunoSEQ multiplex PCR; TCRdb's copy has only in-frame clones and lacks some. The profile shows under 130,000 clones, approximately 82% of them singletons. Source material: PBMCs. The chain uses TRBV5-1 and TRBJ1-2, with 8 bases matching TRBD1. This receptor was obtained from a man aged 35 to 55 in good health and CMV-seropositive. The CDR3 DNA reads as TGCGCCAGCAGCTCGGACAGGGCTAACTATGGCTACACCTTC. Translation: CASSSDRANYGYTF.